The present TCR beta chain was sequenced within a study of cytomegalovirus exposure and HLA in healthy donors. The V gene end was trimmed by 3 bases and the J gene end by 0 bases; junction bases not matched to a gene: 4. In germline, CDR1 is SQVTM, CDR2 ANQGSEA. This CDR3 has 14 residues. The repertoire was sequenced with immunoSEQ multiplex PCR; TCRdb's copy has only in-frame clones and lacks some. The profile covers about 280,000 clones, with roughly 90% appearing a single time and approximately 0.9% taken by the ten largest. The specimen sequenced was PBMCs. The J gene is TRBJ1-2, the V gene TRBV29-1, with 7 positions matching TRBD1. This clonotype was obtained from a woman between 18 and 29 years old in good health and CMV-seronegative. DNA of the CDR3: TGCAGCGTTGACCGGGACAGAGCTAACTATGGCTACACCTTC. Amino acid sequence: CSVDRDRANYGYTF. The whole variable domain, filled in from reference TRBV29-1 and TRBJ1-2, reads SAVISQKPSRDICQRGTSLTIQCQVDSQVTMMFWYRQQPGQSLTLIATANQGSEATYESGFVIDKFPISRPNLTFSTLTVSNMSPEDSSIYLCSVDRDRANYGYTFGSGTRLTVV.